These 27 T cell receptor beta chains share one sample of origin, sequenced in a study of human T cells and chemical hapten exposure. Specified time point: pre-sensitization, week 0. Described treatment: therapeutic diphenylcyclopropenone sensitization with weekly scalp DPC. In TCRdb, the RACE reads were re-called with MiXCR into one record per CDR3 protein. The table has about 51,000 distinct CDR3 sequences, approximately 8.8% seen once. The source material was whole blood, sampled in connection with sensitization to the hapten diphenylcyclopropenone (DPC). These receptors came from a woman between 40 and 55 years old with alopecia areata. Some clones in this sample may be carry-over from other donors' samples.

The chain is built from TRBV4-2 and TRBJ1-4; TRBD1 matches 9 bases. Per the germline V gene, CDR1 is LGHNA and CDR2 is YNFKEQ. The trim removed 0 bases at V and 2 bases at J, leaving 4 bases unmatched. CDR3 length: 17 amino acids. CDR3 in DNA: TGTGCCAGCAGCCAAGAGGGGACAGGGCACACTAATGAAAAACTGTTTTTT. Protein sequence: CASSQEGTGHTNEKLFF.

The V and J genes are TRBV9 and TRBJ2-3, with a weak D call TRBD2 (6 bases). Trimming took off 0 bases at V and 3 bases at J, with 11 bases between the two ends. This CDR3 has 15 residues. Germline-derived CDR1 and CDR2 are SGDLS and YYNGEE. The CDR3 here is CASSVALARTDTQYF. The DNA of the CDR3 is TGTGCCAGCAGCGTAGCTCTAGCGCGGACAGATACGCAGTATTTT.

This clonotype was found many times. V gene TRBV20-1 combines with J gene TRBJ1-5; D not certain. Looked up from germline, CDR1 is DFQATT and CDR2 is SNEGSKA (reference sequence). V gave up 3 bases and J gave up 0 bases, with 12 bases separating them. The CDR3 sequence is 15 residues long. The DNA of the CDR3 is TGCAGTGCTAGTCGCGGCCAGAGTAGCAATCAGCCCCAGCATTTT. Residues: CSASRGQSSNQPQHF.

In the case of this clonotype: A much larger clonotype is one base distant, so this may be a read error. This chain links TRBV20-1 with TRBJ1-1; no definite D call. CDR3 length: 17 amino acids. The germline V gene has CDR1 DFQATT and CDR2 SNEGSKA (reference sequence). V gave up 2 bases and J gave up 1 base, with 20 bases separating them. The chain's CDR3 is CSARLPRHEGWNTEAFF. The CDR3 DNA reads TGCAGTGCTAGACTTCCGCGCCATGAGGGCTGGAACACTGAAGCTTTCTTT.

This chain joins TRBV6-2 or TRBV6-3 and TRBJ1-1; D is unclear. The germline CDR1 and CDR2 sequences are MNHEY and SVGEGT. The CDR3 consists of 14 residues. The ends were cut back, 0 bases at V and 0 bases at J, with 5 bases in the middle. The CDR3 sequence: CASSYSEVNTEAFF. The CDR3 DNA sequence: TGTGCCAGCAGTTACTCGGAGGTGAACACTGAAGCTTTCTTT.

Only a few counts were recorded for this clonotype. The rearrangement uses TRBV6-5 and TRBJ2-7; no clear D. CDR1 and CDR2 from the germline V gene are MNHEY and SVGAGI. There are 12 residues in the CDR3. Trimming cost V 4 bases and J 5 bases, with 9 bases left between them. The CDR3 is CASSSRPHEQYF. The CDR3 nucleotides are TGTGCCAGCAGTTCCCGTCCACACGAGCAGTACTTC.

Only a few counts were recorded for this clonotype. The chain links TRBV12-3 or TRBV12-4 to TRBJ1-5, with D unresolved. The CDR3 totals 12 residues. Trimming shortened V by 3 bases and J by 7 bases, and 7 bases separated the two germline ends. DNA for the CDR3: TGTGCCAGCAGTTTGATGAACCAGCCCCAGCATTTT. Its translation: CASSLMNQPQHF.

This clonotype showed up many times. This chain links TRBV2 with TRBJ2-1; 9 bases align to TRBD2. The V gene end was trimmed by 6 bases and the J gene end by 1 base; junction bases not matched to a gene: 4. There are 15 residues in the CDR3. Germline V gives CDR1 SNHLY, CDR2 FYNNEI. The CDR3 is CASRILAGSYNEQFF. The CDR3, as DNA: TGTGCCAGCAGAATTCTAGCGGGGTCCTACAATGAGCAGTTCTTC.

The chain combines TRBV10-3 with TRBJ2-1, with TRBD1 matching 9 bases. The CDR3 runs 15 residues. Trimming removed 6 bases from V and 3 bases from J; junction bases left unmatched: 6. Germline CDR1 and CDR2: ENHRY and SYGVKD. CDR3 DNA: TGTGCCATCAGAGGGACAGGGATCCTCTACAATGAGCAGTTCTTC. The encoded protein is CAIRGTGILYNEQFF.

This clonotype was seen ten or more times. The chain combines TRBV3-1 with TRBJ1-2; 8 bases are shared with TRBD1. Trimming cost V 2 bases and J 8 bases; bases outside gene matches: 7. CDR1 is LGHDT, CDR2 YNNKEL, per germline (reference sequence). The CDR3 spans 14 residues. The CDR3 reads CASSQSDRVEGYTF. DNA of the CDR3: TGTGCCAGCAGCCAATCGGACAGGGTTGAAGGCTACACCTTC.

The chain employs TRBV7-9 and TRBJ1-6; 8 nucleotides line up with TRBD1. The V gene end was trimmed by 6 bases and the J gene end by 9 bases; junction bases not matched to a gene: 10. The germline V gene encodes CDR1 SEHNR and CDR2 FQNEAQ (reference sequence). The length of the CDR3 is 15 residues. CDR3 nucleotides: TGTGCCAGCAGACCCGGACAGGGAGTTTTTTCACCCCTCCACTTT. Protein product: CASRPGQGVFSPLHF.

This clonotype showed up many times. This chain links TRBV6-2 or TRBV6-3 with TRBJ2-6, with D possibly matching TRBD1 (6 bases). Germline V CDR1 and CDR2: MNHEY, SVGEGT. The ends were cut back, 8 bases at V and 0 bases at J, with 11 bases in the middle. CDR3 length: 15 residues. The CDR3 bases are TGTGCCAGCCACAGGGATAGCTCTGGGGCCAACGTCCTGACTTTC. This codes for CASHRDSSGANVLTF.

This clonotype was seen ten or more times. CDR3 residues: CASSRALTQTYEQYF. The CDR3 coding sequence is TGTGCCAGCAGCCGAGCGCTGACACAAACCTACGAGCAGTACTTC. The chain employs TRBV9 and TRBJ2-7; D uncertain. V was pared by 4 bases and J by 2 bases, with 16 bases between. The V gene's germline CDR1 is SGDLS and CDR2 YYNGEE. The CDR3 sequence is 15 residues long. Filled out from reference TRBV9 and TRBJ2-7, the complete variable domain reads DSGVTQTPKHLITATGQRVTLRCSPRSGDLSVYWYQQSLDQGLQFLIQYYNGEERAKGNILERFSAQQFPDLHSELNLSSLELGDSALYFCASSRALTQTYEQYFGPGTRLTVT.

V is TRBV5-1 and J is TRBJ2-7; D gene uncertain. Trimming shortened V by 0 bases and J by 2 bases, and 12 bases separated the two germline ends. This CDR3 contains 15 residues. Looked up from germline, CDR1 is SGHRS and CDR2 is YFSETQ. This chain's CDR3 is CASSLGRSEAYEQYF. CDR3 bases: TGCGCCAGCAGCTTGGGCAGATCCGAAGCCTACGAGCAGTACTTC.

This clonotype was seen only a few times. This chain links TRBV9 with TRBJ1-2; a weak D match, TRBD1 (5 bases). V lost 4 bases and J 4 bases, leaving 14 bases between the germline ends. The CDR3 totals 14 residues. Germline V CDR1 and CDR2: SGDLS, YYNGEE. The CDR3 sequence is CASSQGTQRYGYTF. The CDR3 DNA reads as TGTGCCAGCAGCCAGGGAACACAGCGCTATGGCTACACCTTC.

This clonotype occurred many times. The J gene is TRBJ2-7, the V gene TRBV5-1; D is possibly TRBD1 (6 bases). The CDR3 covers 14 residues. V lost 4 bases, J lost 2 bases, and 13 bases lay in between. Germline V CDR1 and CDR2: SGHRS, YFSETQ. CDR3 sequence reads: CASSTAGTTYEQYF. The CDR3 DNA follows: TGCGCCAGCAGCACCGCCGGGACAACCTACGAGCAGTACTTC.

This clonotype was recorded at least ten times. This sequence joins TRBV28 and TRBJ2-5; 7 bases are shared with TRBD2. The junction had 11 bases not matched to a gene; V was cut back by 6 bases and J by 1 base. The CDR3 is 16 residues long. Germline loops: CDR1 MDHEN, CDR2 SYDVKM. The CDR3 sequence: CASREGRGSPQETQYF. As DNA, the CDR3 is TGTGCCAGCAGGGAGGGGAGGGGCTCCCCCCAAGAGACCCAGTACTTC.

This clonotype was seen at least ten times. The chain couples TRBV11-1 to TRBJ2-2, with a possible D match to TRBD2 (7 bases). CDR3 length equals 16 residues. Trimming removed 4 bases from V and 0 bases from J, with 12 bases in between. Germline V gives CDR1 SGHAT, CDR2 FQDESV (reference sequence). The CDR3 reads CASSWWGGPNTGELFF. The CDR3 bases are TGTGCCAGCAGCTGGTGGGGGGGCCCGAACACCGGGGAGCTGTTTTTT.

This clonotype has a count of ten or more. The chain recombines TRBV11-2 with TRBJ2-5; D is unclear. V was trimmed by 1 base and J by 8 bases, leaving 14 bases between them. The CDR3 is 14 amino acids. Germline CDR1 reads SGHAT; CDR2 reads FQNNGV. The CDR3 loop is CASSLGLDHKTQYF. CDR3 DNA sequence: TGTGCCAGCAGCTTAGGTTTGGACCACAAAACCCAGTACTTC.

This clonotype has at least ten counts. The J gene is TRBJ2-7, the V gene TRBV7-6, with D perhaps given as TRBD1 or TRBD2 (6 bases each). The V gene's germline CDR1 is SGHVS and CDR2 FNYEAQ. This CDR3 is built from 13 residues. V shed 5 bases and J shed 6 bases, with 14 bases lying between them. In DNA form, the CDR3 reads TGTGCCAGCAGCCGCGGGACAAAGCTCGAGCAGTACTTC. Amino acid sequence: CASSRGTKLEQYF.

This clonotype was observed many times. V and J are TRBV4-2 and TRBJ2-3; possibly TRBD1 or TRBD2 for D (5 bases each). Germline assignment: CDR1 LGHNA and CDR2 YNFKEQ. Trimming removed 4 bases at V and 6 bases at J, with 11 bases between. This CDR3 has 13 residues. The CDR3 DNA reads as TGTGCCAGCAGCCTCGGGACCCCCGATACGCAGTATTTT. Its translation: CASSLGTPDTQYF.

CDR3: CASSEGRGMNTEAFF. The CDR3, as DNA: TGTGCCAGCAGTGAAGGGCGGGGAATGAACACTGAAGCTTTCTTT. The rearrangement links TRBV6-1 to TRBJ1-1; the D is unclear. Germline V gene sequence: CDR1 MNHNS, CDR2 SASEGT. The CDR3 is 15 residues long. Trimming left V 1 base short and J 0 bases short, with 9 bases between.

The gene calls are TRBV10-3 and TRBJ2-1; maybe TRBD1 (5 bases). Per germline, CDR1 ENHRY and CDR2 SYGVKD. V lost 2 bases and J lost 4, with 9 bases in between. CDR3 length: 14 amino acids. CDR3 nucleotide sequence: TGTGCCATCAGTGAGCAGGGCCAGTACAATGAGCAGTTCTTC. Encoded protein: CAISEQGQYNEQFF.

The chain joins TRBV5-1 to TRBJ1-6, with TRBD1 matching 7 bases. Germline V gene sequence: CDR1 SGHRS, CDR2 YFSETQ. The junction had 5 bases not matched to a gene; V was cut back by 4 bases and J by 7 bases. This CDR3 is built from 14 residues. The CDR3 region has the DNA TGCGCCAGCAGCCGGGACAGTCAAAATTCACCCCTCCACTTT. Its protein is CASSRDSQNSPLHF.

This clonotype has at least ten counts. This chain joins TRBV7-8 and TRBJ2-7; 14 bases are a match to TRBD2. The J segment lost 9 bases and the V segment lost 4 bases, leaving 11 bases of the junction unmatched. The V gene's germline CDR1 is SGHVS and CDR2 FQNEAQ. The CDR3 extends over 16 amino acids. CDR3 sequence reads: CASSSKGLAGGPPQYF. The CDR3 nucleotides are TGTGCCAGCAGCTCCAAAGGACTAGCGGGAGGCCCACCGCAGTACTTC.

This clonotype was seen a handful of times. The rearrangement uses TRBV20-1 and TRBJ2-1; D uncertain. Trimming left V 1 base short and J 10 bases short, with 11 bases between. The germline gives CDR1 DFQATT, CDR2 SNEGSKA (reference sequence). This CDR3 spans 12 amino acids. The CDR3 region is CSARAPNGEQFF. The CDR3 coding sequence is TGCAGTGCTAGAGCCCCGAATGGGGAGCAGTTCTTC.

This clonotype has a count of ten or more. V is TRBV2 and J is TRBJ2-1, with a possible D match to TRBD2 (6 bases). Germline V gene lookup returns CDR1 SNHLY and CDR2 FYNNEI. CDR3 length: 14 amino acids. V lost 6 bases and J lost 4, with 13 bases in between. The chain's CDR3 is CASRGRGPYNEQFF. As DNA, the CDR3 is TGTGCCAGCAGGGGGCGGGGACCGTACAATGAGCAGTTCTTC.